One sample yielded the 21 T cell receptor beta chains listed below, sequenced in a study of CD8 T cells in ankylosing spondylitis. MiXCR, applied by TCRdb to the 5' RACE reads, yields one record per CDR3 protein. This sample yields 250,000 or so distinct CDR3 sequences, of which roughly a quarter are seen a single time; 0.6% to 0.75% belongs to the top ten. The sample comprised blood, either unsorted or a sorted T cell fraction (not recorded which). The receptors were gathered from a male donor with ankylosing spondylitis or in good health (not recorded which).

This clonotype was observed at least ten times. The J gene is TRBJ1-5, the V gene TRBV4-2; D remains ambiguous. Deletions cut 0 bases from V and 7 bases from J, with 16 bases between. CDR1 and CDR2 from the germline V gene are LGHNA and YNFKEQ. The CDR3 loop spans 16 amino acids. The CDR3 sequence is CASSQDLQSVGQPQHF. CDR3 DNA sequence: TGTGCCAGCAGCCAAGATCTGCAGTCAGTGGGACAGCCCCAGCATTTT.

Many counts were recorded for this clonotype. The chain links TRBV20-1 to TRBJ2-3; D uncertain. V was pared by 3 bases and J by 1 base, with 5 bases between. The CDR3 extends over 12 amino acids. Germline V CDR1 and CDR2: DFQATT, SNEGSKA (reference sequence). CDR3 amino acids: CSARRGTDTQYF. CDR3 bases: TGCAGTGCTAGGCGCGGCACAGATACGCAGTATTTT.

The chain employs TRBV20-1 and TRBJ2-7; D is unresolved. The length of the CDR3 is 12 residues. Germline V gene lookup returns CDR1 DFQATT and CDR2 SNEGSKA (reference sequence). V dropped 2 bases and J dropped 7 bases, with 12 bases sitting between them. The CDR3 spells CSARPPGQEQYF. In DNA form, the CDR3 reads TGCAGTGCTAGACCCCCAGGCCAGGAGCAGTACTTC.

This clonotype has a handful of counts. The V call is TRBV20-1, the J call TRBJ2-3; 11 bases line up with TRBD2. V lost 7 bases to trimming and J lost 2 bases; unmatched junction nucleotides: 8. This CDR3 is built from 15 residues. CDR1 and CDR2 (germline): DFQATT, SNEGSKA (reference sequence). CDR3 sequence reads: CSVISGGDYTDTQYF. The CDR3 nucleotides are TGCAGTGTTATTAGCGGGGGGGATTACACAGATACGCAGTATTTT.

This chain joins TRBV15 and TRBJ1-1; D call uncertain. The CDR3 contains 12 residues. V was clipped by 5 bases and J by 5 bases, with 9 bases between them. CDR1 LNHNV and CDR2 YYDKDF come from the germline V gene (reference sequence). The CDR3 DNA follows: TGTGCCACCAGCCGCTTGGGGACTGAAGCTTTCTTT. This translates into CATSRLGTEAFF. Supplemented by reference TRBV15 and TRBJ1-1, the full variable domain reads DAMVIQNPRYQVTQFGKPVTLSCSQTLNHNVMYWYQQKSSQAPKLLFHYYDKDFNNEADTPDNFQSRRPNTSFCFLDIRSPGLGDTAMYLCATSRLGTEAFFGQGTRLTVV.

The rearrangement links TRBV20-1 to TRBJ2-1; 7 bases line up with TRBD2. Germline trimming cut 1 base from V and 9 bases from J; bases unmatched to any gene: 3. This CDR3 has 12 amino acids. CDR1 is DFQATT, CDR2 SNEGSKA, per germline (reference sequence). The CDR3 nucleotides read TGCAGTGCTAGAGCCCCGGGGGGTGAGCAGTTCTTC. Translation gives CSARAPGGEQFF.

This clonotype was counted ten times or more. The chain couples TRBV7-2 to TRBJ2-7; 8 nucleotides agree with TRBD1. The CDR3 is made up of 14 amino acids. Germline assignment: CDR1 SGHTA and CDR2 FQGNSA. V shed 1 base and J 6 bases; nucleotides not matched to a gene: 5. CDR3 coding DNA: TGTGCCAGCAGCTTAGGCAGGGGGCAGGGCGAGCAGTACTTC. It yields the protein CASSLGRGQGEQYF.

The V and J genes are TRBV4-2 and TRBJ2-2, with TRBD2 identical over 8 bases. Trimming removed 1 base from V and 4 bases from J; junction bases left unmatched: 2. The germline V gene encodes CDR1 LGHNA and CDR2 YNFKEQ. The CDR3 is 15 residues long. The CDR3 DNA follows: TGTGCCAGCAGCCAAGTCCTAGCGGGCACCGGGGAGCTGTTTTTT. Translation: CASSQVLAGTGELFF.

This clonotype was found a few times. The chain joins TRBV28 to TRBJ2-7; TRBD2 is a possible D gene (7 bases). The V end was cut by 3 bases, the J end by 4 bases, with 13 bases between. CDR3 length equals 14 residues. Germline-derived CDR1 and CDR2 are MDHEN and SYDVKM. The chain's CDR3 is CASSFPGGRYEQYF. The CDR3 DNA reads TGTGCCAGCAGTTTCCCCGGGGGGCGATACGAGCAGTACTTC.

This clonotype was observed at least ten times. The V gene is TRBV12-3 or TRBV12-4, the J gene TRBJ2-3; D perhaps matches TRBD2 (5 bases). This CDR3 comprises 15 residues. V lost 1 base, J lost 1 base, and 9 bases lay in between. The CDR3 is CASSLGKAGTDTQYF. In nucleotides, the CDR3 is TGTGCCAGCAGTTTAGGGAAAGCGGGCACAGATACGCAGTATTTT.

This clonotype came up a few times. The chain uses TRBV20-1 and TRBJ2-5; 9 bases line up with TRBD2. V was clipped by 3 bases and J by 4 bases; unmatched bases: 3. Germline V lookup: CDR1 DFQATT, CDR2 SNEGSKA (reference sequence). The CDR3 consists of 13 residues. The CDR3 DNA reads as TGCAGTGCTAGGGCGGGGGGGGCAGAGACCCAGTACTTC. Its translation is CSARAGGAETQYF.

This clonotype has more than one count but fewer than ten. This sequence joins TRBV12-3 or TRBV12-4 and TRBJ2-1; 9 nucleotides align to TRBD1. V was clipped by 1 base and J by 8 bases; unmatched bases: 12. The CDR3 has 17 residues. The CDR3 DNA reads TGTGCCAGCAGTTTAGGACAGGGGGGGCGCCGAGGGGATGAGCAGTTCTTC. Protein: CASSLGQGGRRGDEQFF.

V and J are TRBV20-1 and TRBJ2-7; D may be TRBD1 (5 bases). From germline, CDR1 is DFQATT and CDR2 SNEGSKA (reference sequence). Trimming stripped 1 base from V and 2 bases from J, with 21 bases between. This CDR3 is built from 17 residues. In nucleotides, the CDR3 is TGCAGTGCTAGAGCCCAGGGCCTGGTTTTGTCCACCTACGAGCAGTACTTC. It yields the protein CSARAQGLVLSTYEQYF.

This clonotype was observed a few times. This chain joins TRBV12-3 or TRBV12-4 and TRBJ2-1, with D uncertain. Between the trimmed V and J ends, which lost 5 bases and 8 bases, there was a span of 7 bases. This CDR3 contains 11 residues. The CDR3 loop is CASSPGDEQFF. The CDR3 coding sequence is TGTGCCAGCAGTCCTGGCGATGAGCAGTTCTTC.

This clonotype showed up many times. The rearrangement joins TRBV20-1 to TRBJ2-7, with 9 positions matching TRBD1. CDR1 and CDR2 from the germline V gene are DFQATT and SNEGSKA (reference sequence). V shed 1 base and J 3 bases; nucleotides not matched to a gene: 7. The CDR3 contains 15 residues. The CDR3 DNA reads as TGCAGTGCTAGAGGACCGGGACAGGGTCTCTACGAGCAGTACTTC. Its protein product is CSARGPGQGLYEQYF.

The chain couples TRBV12-3 or TRBV12-4 to TRBJ2-3; 11 nucleotides match TRBD2. The J segment lost 4 bases and the V segment lost 6 bases, leaving 6 bases of the junction unmatched. The CDR3 sequence is 15 residues long. CDR3 protein: CASRPIAGGADTQYF. The CDR3, as DNA: TGTGCCAGCAGACCAATAGCGGGGGGGGCAGATACGCAGTATTTT.

V is TRBV10-3 and J is TRBJ2-7; D is possibly TRBD1 or TRBD2 (6 bases each). This CDR3 comprises 11 residues. Germline CDR1 and CDR2: ENHRY and SYGVKD. The ends were cut back, 6 bases at V and 7 bases at J, with 10 bases in the middle. The CDR3 spells CAIRLGGEQYF. CDR3 bases: TGTGCCATCAGATTAGGGGGGGAGCAGTACTTC.

This chain uses TRBV5-6 with TRBJ2-5, with TRBD1 as a possible D gene (5 bases). V was clipped by 1 base and J by 6 bases, with 13 bases between them. This CDR3 spans 14 amino acids. Per the germline V gene, CDR1 is SGHDT and CDR2 is YYEEEE. The CDR3: CASSLWQGLKTQYF. The CDR3 bases are TGTGCCAGCAGCTTGTGGCAGGGATTAAAGACCCAGTACTTC.

This clonotype was counted between two and nine times. The V call is TRBV20-1, the J call TRBJ1-4; D remains ambiguous. V was cut by 0 bases and J by 7 bases, with 3 bases left in between. The CDR3 is 11 amino acids. Germline V lookup: CDR1 DFQATT, CDR2 SNEGSKA (reference sequence). The CDR3 sequence is CSARDGEKLFF. The DNA of the CDR3 is TGCAGTGCTAGAGATGGTGAAAAACTGTTTTTT.

The sample holds many counts of this clonotype. The chain has TRBV29-1 and TRBJ2-4; D remains ambiguous. The CDR3 is made up of 16 amino acids. Germline CDR1 SQVTM, CDR2 ANQGSEA. Trimming took off 6 bases at V and 1 base at J, with 19 bases between the two ends. CDR3 amino acids: CSVASDGEWAKNIQYF. In DNA form, the CDR3 reads TGCAGCGTAGCTTCGGACGGTGAATGGGCCAAAAACATTCAGTACTTC.

This clonotype is labeled medium-sized (0.01 to 0.1%). J is TRBJ2-2 and V is TRBV29-1; no reliable D call. V was shortened by 4 bases and J by 4 bases, with 13 bases between the two germline ends. This CDR3 has 14 amino acids. Germline V gene sequence: CDR1 SQVTM, CDR2 ANQGSEA. The CDR3 region is CSVVREWGTGELFF. The DNA for the CDR3 is TGCAGCGTTGTTAGGGAATGGGGCACCGGGGAGCTGTTTTTT.